This entry features one T cell receptor beta chain sequence. The source of the sample is a study of T cell responses to AZD1222 COVID-19 vaccine. Sequencing was performed with immunoSEQ multiplex PCR; in TCRdb, only in-frame clones are kept and a portion is missing. The sample lists about 110,000 clones, just under 90% occurring once. The CDR3 runs 17 residues. The ends lost 4 bases at V and 0 bases at J; junction bases unmatched: 8. Looked up from germline, CDR1 is KGHSH and CDR2 is LQKENI. The specimen was peripheral blood, collected on day 0 of AZD1222 vaccination. The chain employs TRBV18 and TRBJ2-3, with 9 bases that match TRBD1. The origin of this receptor is an adult in good health. This CDR3 reads CASSQGQGPPSTDTQYF. Written as DNA, the CDR3 is TGTGCCAGCTCACAGGGACAGGGACCACCTAGCACAGATACGCAGTATTTT.